A single sample gave rise to the 6 T cell receptor beta chains below, sequenced in a study of molecular identifiers for immune sequencing clone quantification. TCRdb reprocessed the PCR reads with MiXCR, giving one entry per CDR3 protein. The sample contains hundreds of thousands of distinct CDR3 sequences, roughly 25% of which appear only once. Sequencing was performed on naive CD8+ T cells from blood, with Jurkat cell RNA spiked in. Regarding subset: FACS-sorted CD8+CD4-CCR7+CD45RA+ naive T cells. Receptors originate from a human donor in good health. Some libraries in this study had Jurkat cell RNA spiked in.

CDR3 nucleotides: TGCAGTGCACATCCCAGACAGCAAACCTCCTACGAGCAGTACTTC. Its protein is CSAHPRQQTSYEQYF. This rearrangement joins TRBV20-1 to TRBJ2-7, with D perhaps matching TRBD1 (5 bases). This CDR3 has 15 residues. Trimming took 6 bases from V and 0 from J, leaving 18 bases between them. Germline V lookup: CDR1 DFQATT, CDR2 SNEGSKA (reference sequence).

V gene TRBV4-3 combines with J gene TRBJ1-5, with 7 bases aligning to TRBD1. Per the germline V gene, CDR1 is LGHNA and CDR2 is YSLEER. The CDR3 spans 17 residues. V trimming: 0 bases; J trimming: 6 bases; junction bases outside the gene matches: 11. This CDR3 is CASSQDQRQGTSQPQHF. CDR3 DNA: TGCGCCAGCAGCCAAGATCAGCGACAGGGAACAAGTCAGCCCCAGCATTTT.

In the case of this clonotype: Being one base from a much bigger clone, this may be a read error. The chain joins TRBV2 to TRBJ2-7; either TRBD1 or TRBD2 may supply D (6 bases each). This CDR3 spans 13 amino acids. Germline loops: CDR1 SNHLY, CDR2 FYNNEI. V dropped 5 bases and J dropped 5 bases, with 13 bases sitting between them. CDR3 region: CASSNAGGNEQYF. In DNA form, the CDR3 reads TGTGCCAGCAGTAATGCCGGGGGCAACGAGCAGTACTTC.

This clonotype was observed at least ten times. The V gene is TRBV30, the J gene TRBJ2-7; D gene uncertain. V was clipped by 0 bases and J by 2 bases, with 8 bases between them. The CDR3 has 13 residues. Looked up from germline, CDR1 is GTSNPN and CDR2 is SVGIG (reference sequence). The CDR3 region has the DNA TGTGCCTGGAGTGTACCGTATCCCTACGAGCAGTACTTC. This translates into CAWSVPYPYEQYF.

This clonotype has only a few counts. V gene TRBV24-1 combines with J gene TRBJ2-1; D assignment may be TRBD1 or TRBD2 (5 bases each). Germline-derived CDR1 and CDR2 are KGHDR and SFDVKD. The CDR3 is 12 residues long. Trimming stripped 9 bases from V and 9 bases from J, with 14 bases between. CDR3 residues: CATGPPRGEQFF. The CDR3 nucleotides read TGTGCCACCGGACCACCGAGGGGTGAGCAGTTCTTC.

This clonotype was recorded at least ten times. The chain carries TRBV2 and TRBJ1-1, with no clear D. Looked up from germline, CDR1 is SNHLY and CDR2 is FYNNEI. The CDR3 is 17 residues long. Trimming pared 2 bases from V and 2 bases from J, leaving 18 bases between. CDR3 in DNA: TGTGCCAGCAGTGAATTTTTTAGTGGGTTCGAAAACACTGAAGCTTTCTTT. Translating gives CASSEFFSGFENTEAFF. Full variable domain (rest looked up from reference TRBV2 and TRBJ1-1): EPEVTQTPSHQVTQMGQEVILRCVPISNHLYFYWYRQILGQKVEFLVSFYNNEISEKSEIFDDQFSVERPDGSNFTLKIRSTKLEDSAMYFCASSEFFSGFENTEAFFGQGTRLTVV.